This TCR beta chain was recovered during a study of T cell changes during pregnancy in multiple sclerosis. TCRdb's copy holds only in-frame clones and misses some; the assay was immunoSEQ multiplex PCR. The sample lists fewer than 110,000 clones, around 92% occurring once. Germline V gives CDR1 SGHAT, CDR2 FQNNGV. There are 16 residues in the CDR3. Trimming shortened V by 5 bases and J by 0 bases, and 14 bases separated the two germline ends. The sequenced sample was peripheral blood, obtained in the third trimester of pregnancy. The J gene is TRBJ2-1, the V gene TRBV11-2; D is perhaps TRBD2 (7 bases). The source is a female donor in good health, enrolled as a control in a pregnancy study. CDR3 in amino acids: CASSTRRGGSYNEQFF. The CDR3, as DNA: TGTGCCAGCAGCACGCGTAGGGGGGGCTCCTACAATGAGCAGTTCTTC.